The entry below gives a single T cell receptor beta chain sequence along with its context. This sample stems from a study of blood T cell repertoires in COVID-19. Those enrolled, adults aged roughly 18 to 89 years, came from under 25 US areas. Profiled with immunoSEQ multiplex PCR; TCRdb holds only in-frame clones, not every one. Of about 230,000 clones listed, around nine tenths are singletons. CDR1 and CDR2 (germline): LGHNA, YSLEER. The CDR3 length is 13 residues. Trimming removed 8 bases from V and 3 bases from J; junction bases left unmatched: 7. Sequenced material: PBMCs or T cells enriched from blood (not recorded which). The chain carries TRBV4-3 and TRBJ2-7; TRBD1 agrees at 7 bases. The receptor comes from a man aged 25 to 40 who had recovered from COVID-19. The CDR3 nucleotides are TGCGCCAGCGACCGGGACAGATACTACGAGCAGTACTTC. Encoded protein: CASDRDRYYEQYF.